Given below is one T cell receptor (beta chain) in context. This clone has only a few counts. The target of this receptor is not known. No much larger clonotype is one base removed from it; base qualities were not supplied. From V the trimming removes 2 bases and from J it removes 7 bases, while the gene matches leave 4 bases of the junction unaccounted for. The CDR3 goes from the cysteine to the phenylalanine over 12 residues. The entry retains the CDR3 DNA only, 36 bases that are in frame from base 1. Reading the germline V gene (reference sequence) gives CDR1 GTSNPN and CDR2 SVGIG. In total, 666 healthy bone marrow donors made up the cohort. Cohort members were all nominally healthy when sampled, although unrecorded immune exposures were likely present. The donor was CMV seronegative and belonged to the group of more than 300 seronegative cohort members. A peripheral blood sample was collected from each donor, and TCR beta sequencing was performed on peripheral blood mononuclear cells. The Qiagen DNeasy Blood Extraction Kit was used to extract genomic DNA from the blood cell samples.

This sample was taken from a study of cytomegalovirus exposure and HLA in healthy donors (dated by TCRdb to about 2017). Describing the broader study: An earlier analysis of approximately 640 of the donors reported roughly 300 Gb of sequence data and 100 million to 140 million unique TCR beta sequences from 150 million to 200 million T cells. An early release covering roughly 600 HLA-typed donors comprised about 300 gigabases of sequencing data and 65 million to 100 million unique TCR sequences. The later analysis used no new phenotypic data to find candidate immune exposures, relying instead on TCR beta sequences and their occurrence across donors. The study profiled the T cell repertoires of 500 to 800 subjects by immunosequencing and related them to cytomegalovirus serostatus. In an earlier analysis of 550 to 700 of the donors, high-throughput TCR beta sequencing was used to judge whether each TCR beta V gene segment behaved as functional or pseudogenic. The aim of the study was to test whether cataloging public T cell receptors could identify signatures of past pathogen exposure. In a later analysis, previously published TCR beta repertoires from 550 to 750 donors were re-analyzed and high-resolution HLA genotyping was added so that TCR occurrence patterns could be studied. All discovery cohort repertoires had been generated using a single sequencing platform. In a later genetic analysis, genome-wide SNP genotypes for about 55% of the 666 donors were used, and that subset was treated as a discovery cohort. Alongside the repertoire data, information on donor age, sex, ethnicity and CMV serostatus was compiled. HLA typing covered class I and class II loci at four-digit resolution. The study combined high-throughput TCR immunosequencing, statistical association of individual TCRs with disease status, and machine learning to predict cytomegalovirus infection status. Across 300 to 400 genotyped donors of the cohort, an average of roughly 250,000 unique TCR beta nucleotide sequences per donor were sequenced, and roughly 20% of those sequences were non-productive. The genetic ancestry cluster associated with self-reported Caucasian donors included approximately 85% of the roughly 360 genotyped donors. Typing coverage differed by locus: A, B, C, DRB1 and DQB1 were typed in about 620-630 donors, DQA1 in about 560, DPA1 in around 600, and DPB1 in approximately 450. Along with the roughly 700-subject first cohort, a separate validation cohort of roughly 110 different subjects was used. Roughly 5 DR-DQ haplotypes were handled as single units for association and clustering, since linkage in the cohort was strong. What the study reported, not specific to this receptor: In a later analysis, TCR association rates were found to vary across HLA loci, with the most associated TCRs seen for DRB1 alleles and the fewest for HLA-C alleles. Several of the top co-occurrence clusters appeared to be linked to parvovirus B19, influenza, CMV and Epstein-Barr virus, according to a later analysis. Because counts were too low, under 20 rarely observed V segments, including chromosome 9 orphons, were left out of the earlier analysis of some 640 of the donors. A further reported finding was that TCR beta sequences accurately predicted the HLA-A and HLA-B alleles for most subjects in the first cohort. A later analysis found that HLA-associated TCR beta chains were more clonally expanded and had lower generation probabilities than equally common non-associated chains. According to a later genetic analysis, donors in an Asian-associated ancestry cluster had fewer N-insertions in productive TCRs than the roughly 700-donor mean. Because the 87-base-pair reads could not distinguish some IMGT-functional V segments, including TRBV6-2 and TRBV6-3, those segments were excluded. Correlated functional status among segregating V segments might be attributable to linkage disequilibrium, but an unknown experimental factor could not be ruled out. In vitro tests confirmed that a few of the cytomegalovirus-associated TCR beta chains recognize cytomegalovirus antigens. Because HLA typing was unavailable for some donors at each locus, only the typed subset was used in association tests. The only immune exposure information available for the cohort was CMV serostatus. Most TCR sequences were seen in very few donors, while some public TCRs were found in many individuals. In an earlier analysis of a few hundred of the donors, most TCR beta V segments were observed in productive rearrangements about 87% or about 30% of the time, broadly matching IMGT annotations. This cohort had only TCR beta chains sequenced, and the lack of alpha or paired-chain data limited which features could be detected. Roughly uniform sequencing depth across donors was assumed in presence/absence analyses, although this assumption may not hold. The authors suggested that the approach could potentially be generalized to other disease states and immunological phenotypes. Assigning TCR associations to individual alleles was difficult when HLA alleles, especially DR and DQ, strongly co-occurred. A later analysis found that most CMV-associated TCR beta chains appeared HLA-restricted, with HLA associations seemingly driven largely by CMV exposure. A later genetic analysis associated a missense DCLRE1C variant with V-gene and J-gene trimming of TCR beta chains, and an independent cohort replicated the association. In the study, some 160 TCR beta chains were listed as associated with cytomegalovirus. Cytomegalovirus status was reported to be diagnosed by the classifier with high specificity and sensitivity in both the original and validation cohorts. At a false discovery rate of 0.05, a later analysis linked some 18,000 TCR beta sequences to specific HLA alleles. A cluster of highly shared sequence variants was judged likely to be a technical artifact of the sequencing pipeline.

Libraries were constructed by the immunoSEQ multiplex PCR assay. The multiplex PCR relied on a mix of 60 forward primers for TCR Vbeta segments and 13 reverse primers for TCR Jbeta segments. The CDR3 region of rearranged TCR beta genes was amplified from genomic DNA with a multiplex PCR assay. Amplified TCR beta libraries were sequenced as 87-base-pair reads on the Illumina HiSeq System. From the authors' description of their analysis: Across the 670 or so repertoires, a later analysis counted roughly 84 million unique TCR beta chains, some 11 million of which were shared by at least two donors. To remove PCR and sequencing errors, raw reads were error-corrected and collapsed into unique sequences using a nearest-neighbor algorithm that merged closely related sequences. V, D and J gene segments were assigned by aligning CDR3 sequences to IMGT reference sequences. For a sequence to be retained, a match of at least six nucleotides was required to both a V gene segment and a J gene segment. Rearrangements were called productive when the CDR3 lacked stop codons and stayed in frame with V and J; all others were non-productive. Following IMGT convention, CDR3 was defined as the stretch from the second conserved V-encoded cysteine up to the conserved J-encoded phenylalanine. In an earlier analysis of more than 550 of the donors, sequences lacking an unambiguous match to a single V gene segment were excluded. In an earlier analysis of 500 to 750 of the donors, V segments were called functional above 56.7% productive rearrangements and were called segregating when the between-donor standard deviation exceeded 5%. To diagnose cytomegalovirus status from the catalog of TCR beta chain sequences, a statistical classification framework was built. In a later analysis, V and J genes were assigned by comparing TCR nucleotide sequences against IMGT/GENE-DB human TR gene sequences. In a later analysis, CDR3 sequences and most-parsimonious VDJ recombination scenarios were assigned using the TCRdist pipeline. A later analysis defined each TCR beta chain by its CDR3 amino acid sequence plus V-gene family, and excluded reads lacking a unique V-gene family. In a later analysis, approximately 590 highly shared, low-generation-probability nucleotide sequences were removed to address suspected cross-contamination and a sequencing artifact. For each public chain, a later analysis derived a clonal expansion index from normalized ranks of inferred template counts within each repertoire. A later analysis computed generation probabilities with a VDJ recombination model fitted to out-of-frame rearrangements, and checked the results against IGoR. In a later analysis, hypergeometric tests were used to score TCR-TCR, TCR-HLA and TCR-CMV co-occurrence, with a repertoire-size bias correction applied to TCR pairs. In a later analysis, false discovery rates were estimated by permuting HLA or CMV assignments 20 times. In a later analysis, co-occurring TCRs were grouped using DBSCAN, with TCRdist sequence similarity added in when clustering inside HLA-allele-positive subsets. Repertoires with fewer than 30,000 or more than 120,000 public chains were left out of co-occurrence clustering, as were a few repertoires with anomalous nucleotide sharing. TCRdb obtained this table from immuneACCESS and retained in-frame rearrangements with V and J assigned. These tables miss some clones; where compared with another copy, unresolved V genes account for less than half of the shortfall, and the remainder is unexplained. That table is the source of V, J and clone size, and D and trimming were worked out from the DNA. The sample table shows some 120,000 clones, and over 65% are seen once. The ten largest clones add up to roughly 0.92% of the sample.

Sequencing was performed on PBMCs. The chain uses TRBV30 and TRBJ1-1; 7 central nucleotides agree with TRBD1. This receptor was taken from a woman in her thirties in good health and CMV-seronegative. The bases read TGTGCCTGGAGTCTGACAGGGCGTGAAGCTTTCTTT. It specifies CAWSLTGREAFF. Reference TRBV30 and TRBJ1-1 genes cover what lies past the CDR3, so the full variable domain is SQTIHQWPATLVQPVGSPLSLECTVEGTSNPNLYWYRQAAGRGLQLLFYSVGIGQISSEVPQNLSASRPQDRQFILSSKKLLLSDSGFYLCAWSLTGREAFFGQGTRLTVV.